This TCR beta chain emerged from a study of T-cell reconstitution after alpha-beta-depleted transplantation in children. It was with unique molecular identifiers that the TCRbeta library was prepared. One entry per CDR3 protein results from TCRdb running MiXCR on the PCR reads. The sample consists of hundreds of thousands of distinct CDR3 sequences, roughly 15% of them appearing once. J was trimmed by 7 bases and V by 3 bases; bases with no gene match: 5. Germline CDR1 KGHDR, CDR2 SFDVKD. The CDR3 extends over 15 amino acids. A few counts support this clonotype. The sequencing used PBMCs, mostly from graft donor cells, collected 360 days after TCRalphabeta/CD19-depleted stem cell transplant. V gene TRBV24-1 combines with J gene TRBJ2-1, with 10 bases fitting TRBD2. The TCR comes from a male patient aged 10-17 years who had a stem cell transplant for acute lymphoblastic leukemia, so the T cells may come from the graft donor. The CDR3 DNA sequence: TGTGCCACCAGTGATCGTAGCGGGAGGCGGAATGAGCAGTTCTTC. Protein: CATSDRSGRRNEQFF.